The T cell receptor (beta chain) under discussion was sequenced for a study of T cell repertoires in cytomegalovirus infection (dated by TCRdb to between 2018 and 2020). Concerning the study at large: Because public TCR beta signatures pointed to carriage of CMV infection together with the matching HLA type, the HLA type of each donor mattered for the analysis. Broad study findings and their caveats: The ex vivo response was dominated by HLA-C-restricted CMV-specific TCR beta clonotypes, which also provided the single most frequent clonotype in two of eight donors. Carriers of CMV infection plus the relevant HLA type were discriminated by the cumulative frequency of public TCR beta family members in the study cohort and in an independent roughly 340-donor cohort.

Its CDR3 holds 13 amino acids, cysteine through phenylalanine. Only CDR3 DNA is held: 39 bases, read in frame from base 1. Trimming removed 8 bases from V and 1 base from J, leaving 11 bases between the germline ends. The germline V gene (reference sequence) yields MNHEY for CDR1 and SMNVEV for CDR2. Sequencing instrument: Illumina HiSeq 1500. The public reads were quality trimmed at Q25 with fastp and then assembled into clones with MiXCR by TCRdb, keeping productive beta chains. Duplicate CDR3 protein sequences are folded into a single record with the most common DNA and genes. The sample table contains under 70,000 distinct CDR3 sequences; only one count was recorded for 25% to 40% of them. 70% of the sample is held by the ten biggest clonotypes. For this clonotype: Its antigen remains unidentified. Base qualities are missing; no much larger clone stands one base away.

The sample consisted of PBMCs, sequenced either directly or after in vitro stimulation (not recorded which). Recombination linked TRBV27 to TRBJ2-5, with TRBD1 as a weak D call on 6 bases. This receptor was identified in a human donor in good health (CMV status not recorded). Some clones in this sample may be carry-over from other donors' samples. The bases read TGTGCCAGCGGGGGACAACGCCAAGAGACCCAGTACTTC. Its protein reads: CASGGQRQETQYF.